The TCR beta chain under discussion was sequenced for a study of CD4 T cells in relation to SARS-CoV-2 and coronaviruses listed by TCRdb under 2021. Regarding the complete study: In the ViraFEST assay, PBMCs were grown with antigen for around nine days, and TCR beta CDR3s were then sequenced to identify antigen-specific clonal expansions. The Adaptive Biotechnologies TCR-sequencing kit was used to sequence samples from three pre-COVID donors and the naive versus memory experiments, while other data came from Illumina-based sequencing. An HIV-1 Nef peptide pool or a culture without peptide was used as the negative reference condition. Memory CD4+ T cell crossreactivity between SARS-CoV-2 and common cold coronavirus spike proteins was assessed at the TCR clonotype level in the study. Patient-derived lymphoblastoid cell lines were used to map the HLA restriction of shared crossreactive spike epitopes. A different TCR-beta assay, based on Illumina, was used to sequence expansion assays from other donors in the study. Points the paper makes about the study in general: About 65% of donors had memory CD4+ clonotypes that crossrecognized SARS-CoV-2 and at least one common cold coronavirus spike. The study was constrained by small numbers of patients and of tested TCRs. Pre-pandemic and post-infection samples were not both contributed by any donor, so tracing of the source of pre-existing responses was limited. Crossreactive clones showed significantly weaker SARS-CoV-2-driven expansion than monoreactive clones, consistent with antigenic imprinting. Crossreactivity analysis centred on spike protein, so crossreactivity against other viral proteins was not assessed.

Library generation was performed with the immunoSEQ multiplex PCR assay. Per the authors' processing: During preprocessing, nonproductive sequences were removed, as were CDR3s that did not start with C, did not end with F or W, or were shorter than 7 amino acids. Antigen-specific clonotypes were called with the MANAFEST web app on the basis of expansion relative to the reference and to other culture wells. To be counted as positive, a clone had to show significant expansion compared with the reference culture, at an FDR below 0.05, in 2 of 3 replicate wells. A further requirement for positive clones was significant expansion compared with all other tandem wells, along with an odds ratio above 5. After three terminal residues were trimmed from each end, CDR3 homology was quantified as pairwise Levenshtein distance using the stringdist R package. The table comes from immuneACCESS by way of TCRdb, which keeps in-frame sequences with V and J called. Part of the clones is missing from these tables; in studies checked, under half for an unresolved V gene and the rest for unknown reasons. V and J calls and clone size are copied from that table; D and trimming were computed from the DNA. For this sample the table gives approximately 16,000 clones, of which around four fifths were detected only once. Clones ranked in the top ten supply about 40% of the sample.

CD4+ T cells from unexposed donors were collected before the COVID-19 pandemic (2011-2018). After less than eleven days of culture, CD4+ T cells were isolated with the EasySep CD4+ T cell isolation kit. As cell number allowed, CD4+ T cells from unexposed donors were tested for reactivity to SARS-CoV-2 S and N and to four common cold coronavirus spike pools. Each well held millions of PBMCs cultured in IMDM containing around 5% human AB serum and roughly 9.3 IU/ml IL-2. Half of the culture medium was replaced with fresh IL-2-containing medium on days 3 and 7. In general, every peptide culture condition was set up in three replicate wells. Leukapheresis product for the unexposed donors was bought commercially. Ficoll-Paque PLUS gradient centrifugation was used to isolate PBMCs from leukapheresis product or whole blood. PBMCs were either cryopreserved at -140°C or used fresh in the expansion assay. The QIAamp Micro DNA Kit was used to extract genomic DNA from the CD4+ T cells.

The CDR1 and CDR2 encoded by the germline V gene are MNHEY and SVGEGT. Measured from the cysteine to the phenylalanine, the CDR3 is 13 residues long. Only the CDR3 DNA stays, 39 bases, in frame from base 1. Between the V and J ends, shortened by 4 bases and 1 base respectively, the junction contains 7 bases. This clone appeared a few times. Its antigen remains undetermined. No much larger clone is present one base from it, and per-base qualities are unavailable. This sequence was found in a human donor in good health. The V and J segments used are TRBV6-2 or TRBV6-3 and TRBJ1-1; the D gene is perhaps TRBD1, from 5 matching bases. Sample: CD4+ T cells from PBMCs, cultured in vitro. The DNA reads TGTGCCAGCAGTTTGACAGAGAACACTGAAGCTTTCTTT. This codes for CASSLTENTEAFF.